What follows describes a single T cell receptor (beta chain). The data originate from a study of blood T cell repertoires in COVID-19. The CDR3 spans 13 residues. The data were produced by immunoSEQ multiplex PCR, yet TCRdb's version contains in-frame clones alone and is incomplete. The sample carries around 150,000 clones, 90% to 95% recorded once. The sequencing sample was made of peripheral blood. The rearrangement joins TRBV21-1 to TRBJ2-3; the DNA was not used to check the table's D call, TRBD2. TRBV21-1 is recorded as a pseudogene. The receptor comes from a woman between 55 and 75 years old with COVID-19, enrolled during active disease. This chain's CDR3 is CASSKLCTDTQYF. As DNA, the CDR3 is TGTGCCAGCAGCAAACTTTGCACAGATACGCAGTATTTT.